Here is one T cell receptor beta chain with its context. What it binds is not known. The data belong to a study of T cells in Graves' hyperthyroidism and ophthalmopathy. Researchers amplified the TCR beta CDR3 regions from RNA transcripts. The HTBI primer set served for first-round RT-PCR of the TCR CDR3. TCRdb re-called the multiplex PCR reads with MiXCR, one entry per CDR3 protein. The profile shows hundreds of thousands of distinct CDR3 sequences, 45% of them singletons. Each diagnosis was grounded in clinical symptoms, serum thyroxine and TRAb, thyroid ultrasound, and orbital computed tomography. Findings of the study overall: Ophthalmopathy was separated from stable hyperthyroidism by a 13 V-J model. Blood held most thyroid clonotypes expanded above 0.001 frequency.

Trimming removed 3 bases from V and 4 bases from J, with 15 bases in between. This CDR3 spans 14 amino acids. Germline V gives CDR1 SQVTM, CDR2 ANQGSEA. This chain links TRBV29-1 with TRBJ2-5, with no clear D. The sequenced sample was peripheral blood or thyroid tissue (not recorded which). The TCR was taken from an adult man with Graves' disease, either hyperthyroidism or ophthalmopathy (not recorded which). CDR3 DNA sequence: TGCAGCGTTGACCGCAGTGGGAATGGAGAGACCCAGTACTTC. Translated: CSVDRSGNGETQYF. The whole variable domain, remainder taken from reference TRBV29-1 and TRBJ2-5, is SAVISQKPSRDICQRGTSLTIQCQVDSQVTMMFWYRQQPGQSLTLIATANQGSEATYESGFVIDKFPISRPNLTFSTLTVSNMSPEDSSIYLCSVDRSGNGETQYFGPGTRLLVL.